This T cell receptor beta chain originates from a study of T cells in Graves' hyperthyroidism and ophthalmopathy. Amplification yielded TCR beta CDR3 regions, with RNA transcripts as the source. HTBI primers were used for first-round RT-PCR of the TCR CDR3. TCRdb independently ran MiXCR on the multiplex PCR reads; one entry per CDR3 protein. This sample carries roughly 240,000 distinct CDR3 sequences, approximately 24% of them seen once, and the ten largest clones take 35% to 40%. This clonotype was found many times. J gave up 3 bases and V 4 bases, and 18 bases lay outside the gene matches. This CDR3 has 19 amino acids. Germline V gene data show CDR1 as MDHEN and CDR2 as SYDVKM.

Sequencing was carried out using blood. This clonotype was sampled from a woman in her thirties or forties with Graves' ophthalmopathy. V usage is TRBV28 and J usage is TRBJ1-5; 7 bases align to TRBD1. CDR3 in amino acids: CASSSPARGGITTNQPQHF. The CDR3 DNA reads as TGTGCCAGCAGTTCCCCCGCGAGAGGGGGCATTACTACCAATCAGCCCCAGCATTTT.